This T cell receptor (beta chain) is from a study of regulatory T cells in long-lasting Graves disease. Across the study: Positivity for TSH receptor antibodies plus over 5 years of antithyroid drugs meant persistent Graves' disease.

CDR1 and CDR2 from the germline V gene are SEHNR and FQNEAQ (reference sequence). This CDR3 spans 19 amino acids. The V end lost 5 bases, the J end lost 1 base, and 23 bases lay between the germline ends. General observations from the study: Patients with persistent disease showed a bias toward TRBV28, TRBJ1-2 and TRBJ2-5.

The time point denotes: persistent/refractory GD, antithyroid drugs over 5 years with positive TRAb. There was RNA extracted from PBMCs, and the TCR library was made from it. Staff drew approximately 10 milliliters of peripheral blood into EDTA tubes. As concerns this clonotype: Its specificity is not known.

Both iRepertoire HTBI primers and Arm-PCR of CDR3 regions were used to build the TCR beta libraries. In the study's own analysis: Identified segments across samples numbered approximately 62 TRBV and approximately 14 TRBJ. A single record per CDR3 protein comes from TCRdb applying MiXCR to the multiplex PCR reads. The V and J calls reflect TCRdb's pipeline rather than the authors' work. Here the sample spans about 290,000 distinct CDR3 sequences, roughly 21% being singletons. The sequencing here drew on peripheral blood mononuclear cells (PBMCs), taken when the disease was refractory, from a patient treated with antithyroid drugs. This chain uses TRBV7-9 with TRBJ1-4; weak D call: TRBD1 (6 bases). The clonotype comes from a female donor with Graves disease. Here the CDR3 reads CASSRVAGAKGGTNEKLFF. DNA of the CDR3: TGTGCCAGCAGCCGTGTCGCCGGGGCGAAAGGGGGAACTAATGAAAAACTGTTTTTT.